A selection of T cell receptor beta chains follows, all from one sample in a study of T cell responses to AZD1222 COVID-19 vaccine. Here immunoSEQ multiplex PCR was the method, and the copy in TCRdb shows in-frame clones only, minus some. In the table there are over 35,000 clones, roughly 75% of which are singletons. Sequenced material: peripheral blood, taken 28 days after the second dose of the MenACWY control vaccine. The receptors here all came from an adult who received the MenACWY meningococcal vaccine as a control. The conserved cysteine and the conserved F or W are not part of the CDR3 here.

v_gene: TRBV19; j_gene: TRBJ1-5; CDR3aa: ASSTGAGNNQPQH
v_gene: TRBV5-4; j_gene: TRBJ1-3; CDR3aa: ASSLVSSRGLGNTIY
v_gene: TRBV5-1; j_gene: TRBJ1-2; CDR3aa: ASSPAMRGKGGYT
v_gene: TRBV28; j_gene: TRBJ1-2; CDR3aa: ASSFPDRGPGYT
v_gene: TRBV27; j_gene: TRBJ1-5; CDR3aa: ASSPGRGSNQPQH
v_gene: TRBV23-1; j_gene: TRBJ1-2; CDR3aa: ASRLLLGQGFFYGYT
v_gene: TRBV18; j_gene: TRBJ1-6; CDR3aa: ASSPQGGFDSPLH
v_gene: TRBV28; j_gene: TRBJ1-1; CDR3aa: ASSQGGGGETEAF
v_gene: TRBV2; j_gene: TRBJ2-5; CDR3aa: ASSVYGSGKETQY
v_gene: TRBV7-7; j_gene: TRBJ2-7; CDR3aa: ASSLGGLAGEESYEQY
v_gene: TRBV28; j_gene: TRBJ2-1; CDR3aa: ASRYGGPSYNEQF
v_gene: TRBV30; j_gene: TRBJ2-5; CDR3aa: AWSVGGKETQY
v_gene: TRBV19; j_gene: TRBJ2-1; CDR3aa: ASSIGLTYNEQF
v_gene: TRBV7-8; j_gene: TRBJ1-1; CDR3aa: ASSLEGGMNTEAF
v_gene: TRBV20-1; j_gene: TRBJ1-5; CDR3aa: SASPGTGGNQPQH
v_gene: TRBV6-1; j_gene: TRBJ1-6; CDR3aa: ASSEVGFDQDPPLH
v_gene: TRBV2; j_gene: TRBJ1-3; CDR3aa: ASSAYGSGNTIY
v_gene: TRBV28; j_gene: TRBJ1-1; CDR3aa: ASSLLGNTEAF
v_gene: TRBV5-1; j_gene: TRBJ1-4; CDR3aa: ASSFLGQGTNEKLF
v_gene: TRBV2; j_gene: TRBJ1-1; CDR3aa: ASSVGENTEAF
v_gene: TRBV5-1; j_gene: TRBJ2-3; CDR3aa: ASSPGTSSALSTDTQY
v_gene: TRBV12-5; j_gene: TRBJ1-1; CDR3aa: ASGLVRSGGNTEAF
v_gene: TRBV6-6; j_gene: TRBJ1-1; CDR3aa: ASSKQTENTEAF
v_gene: TRBV9; j_gene: TRBJ2-1; CDR3aa: ASSVAERRIEQF
v_gene: TRBV6-5; j_gene: TRBJ1-2; CDR3aa: ASTTLGTGDYGYT
v_gene: TRBV18; j_gene: TRBJ2-3; CDR3aa: ASSPPSTTGTTDTQY